The rows below give T cell receptor beta chains drawn from one sample of a study of cytomegalovirus exposure and HLA in healthy donors. Assay: immunoSEQ multiplex PCR; the TCRdb copy retains only in-frame clones and omits some. Seen here are fewer than 200,000 clones, 75% to 85% observed once, and the top ten hold under 0.85%. The source material was PBMCs. The receptors derive from a boy younger than 18 in good health and CMV-seronegative. CDR3s include the opening cysteine and the closing phenylalanine or tryptophan. Each record gives: D gene, V gene, J gene, clone size, CDR3 protein, CDR3 DNA. The D gene is left open where the match is weak. Size tells how often a clone was seen (once, few, many) or the class of an expanded clone, and some rows leave it out.

D: TRBD1
V: TRBV19
J: TRBJ2-2
size: -
CDR3: CATSGQGYTGELFF
DNA: TGTGCCACATCGGGACAGGGTTACACCGGGGAGCTGTTTTTT

D: TRBD1
V: TRBV9
J: TRBJ1-4
size: -
CDR3: CASSAGLGQELGKLFF
DNA: TGTGCCAGCAGCGCCGGGCTGGGACAGGAGTTAGGAAAACTGTTTTTT

D: -
V: TRBV7-9
J: TRBJ2-4
size: -
CDR3: CASSLSTSDYLLAKNIQYF
DNA: TGTGCCAGCAGCTTATCTACCTCGGACTATCTTCTAGCCAAAAACATTCAGTACTTC

D: -
V: TRBV7-3
J: TRBJ2-3
size: -
CDR3: CASSLEGVVGTQYF
DNA: TGTGCCAGCAGCTTAGAGGGAGTAGTAGGTACGCAGTATTTT

D: TRBD2
V: TRBV6-6
J: TRBJ2-7
size: -
CDR3: CASSTGTSHSYEQYF
DNA: TGTGCCAGCAGTACCGGGACTAGCCATTCCTACGAGCAGTACTTC

D: -
V: TRBV12-2
J: TRBJ1-5
size: -
CDR3: CASRLGSSRENNQPQHF
DNA: TGTGCAAGTCGCTTAGGTAGTTCCAGGGAAAACAATCAGCCCCAGCATTTT

D: -
V: TRBV5-1
J: TRBJ1-2
size: -
CDR3: CASSLLGQNYGYTF
DNA: TGCGCCAGCAGCCTACTGGGCCAAAACTATGGCTACACCTTC

D: -
V: TRBV2
J: TRBJ2-2
size: -
CDR3: CASSEALTGTGELFF
DNA: TGTGCCAGCAGTGAAGCGCTTACAGGGACCGGGGAGCTGTTTTTT

D: -
V: TRBV11-2
J: TRBJ2-7
size: -
CDR3: CASSFAGAAYEQYF
DNA: TGTGCCAGCAGCTTCGCGGGTGCGGCTTACGAGCAGTACTTC

D: TRBD1
V: TRBV10-3
J: TRBJ1-2
size: -
CDR3: CAISEEIQGASFLSLYGYTF
DNA: TGTGCCATCAGTGAGGAAATACAGGGGGCCTCTTTTCTATCCCTCTATGGCTACACCTTC

D: -
V: TRBV9
J: TRBJ2-2
size: few
CDR3: CASSVVDYNTGELFF
DNA: TGTGCCAGCAGCGTAGTTGACTACAACACCGGGGAGCTGTTTTTT

D: -
V: TRBV5-6
J: TRBJ2-5
size: -
CDR3: CASSHLARYRDGETQYF
DNA: TGTGCCAGCAGTCATCTCGCCCGGTACAGGGATGGGGAGACCCAGTACTTC

D: TRBD2
V: TRBV19
J: TRBJ2-1
size: -
CDR3: CATLFRLAGGNEQFF
DNA: TGTGCCACACTATTCAGGCTAGCGGGAGGGAATGAGCAGTTCTTC

D: TRBD1
V: TRBV19
J: TRBJ2-3
size: -
CDR3: CASSPMTGWGTDTQYF
DNA: TGTGCCAGTAGTCCGATGACAGGGTGGGGCACAGATACGCAGTATTTT

D: TRBD2
V: TRBV9
J: TRBJ2-1
size: -
CDR3: CASSVALAGVNEQFF
DNA: TGTGCCAGCAGCGTGGCACTAGCGGGGGTTAATGAGCAGTTCTTC

D: TRBD2
V: TRBV7-3
J: TRBJ2-5
size: -
CDR3: CASSLGLAGGQTQYF
DNA: TGTGCCAGCAGCTTAGGACTAGCGGGAGGCCAGACCCAGTACTTC

D: TRBD2
V: TRBV2
J: TRBJ2-5
size: few
CDR3: CASSGLARQTQYF
DNA: TGTGCCAGCAGTGGACTAGCTCGACAGACCCAGTACTTC

D: -
V: TRBV7-6
J: TRBJ2-2
size: few
CDR3: CASSLGGRLKSGELFF
DNA: TGTGCCAGCAGCTTAGGAGGGCGGCTGAAAAGCGGGGAGCTGTTTTTT

D: TRBD2
V: TRBV7-3
J: TRBJ2-5
size: -
CDR3: CASSFGTAGEQYF
DNA: TGTGCCAGCAGCTTTGGGACGGCGGGAGAGCAGTACTTC

D: TRBD2
V: TRBV5-4
J: TRBJ2-1
size: few
CDR3: CASSLAAGGYNEQFF
DNA: TGTGCCAGCAGCTTGGCAGCGGGAGGGTACAATGAGCAGTTCTTC

D: TRBD1
V: TRBV20-1
J: TRBJ2-1
size: few
CDR3: CSATGGWEQFF
DNA: TGCAGTGCTACAGGGGGTTGGGAGCAGTTCTTC

D: TRBD2
V: TRBV10-3
J: TRBJ2-3
size: -
CDR3: CAIRPGLAGGDDTQYF
DNA: TGTGCCATCAGGCCGGGACTAGCGGGAGGGGACGATACGCAGTATTTT

D: -
V: TRBV15
J: TRBJ1-1
size: -
CDR3: CATSRATVNTEAFF
DNA: TGTGCCACCAGCAGAGCGACAGTGAACACTGAAGCTTTCTTT